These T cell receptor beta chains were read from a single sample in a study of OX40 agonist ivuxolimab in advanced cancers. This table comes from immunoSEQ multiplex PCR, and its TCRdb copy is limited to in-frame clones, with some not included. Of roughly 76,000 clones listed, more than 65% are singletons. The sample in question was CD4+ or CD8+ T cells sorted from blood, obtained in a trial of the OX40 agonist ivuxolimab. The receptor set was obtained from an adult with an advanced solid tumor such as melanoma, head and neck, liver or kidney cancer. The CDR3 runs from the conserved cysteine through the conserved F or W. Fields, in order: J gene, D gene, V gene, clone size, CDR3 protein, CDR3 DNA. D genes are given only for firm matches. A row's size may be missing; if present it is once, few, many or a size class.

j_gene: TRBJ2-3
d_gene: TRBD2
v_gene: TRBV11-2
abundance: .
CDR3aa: CASSLVPSGGLFTDTQYF
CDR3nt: TGTGCCAGCAGCTTAGTGCCTAGCGGGGGCCTGTTCACAGATACGCAGTATTTT

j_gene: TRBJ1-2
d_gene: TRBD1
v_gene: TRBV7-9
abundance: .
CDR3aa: CASSPDRGGYGYTF
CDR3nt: TGTGCCAGCAGTCCGGACAGGGGTGGCTATGGCTACACCTTC

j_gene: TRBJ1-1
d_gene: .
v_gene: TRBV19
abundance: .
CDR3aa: CASSIITRSPEAFF
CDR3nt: TGTGCCAGTAGTATTATAACACGGTCCCCTGAAGCTTTCTTT

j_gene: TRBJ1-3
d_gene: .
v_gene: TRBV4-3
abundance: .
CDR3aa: CASSQGPTGNTIYF
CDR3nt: TGCGCCAGCAGCCAAGGCCCTACTGGAAACACCATATATTTT

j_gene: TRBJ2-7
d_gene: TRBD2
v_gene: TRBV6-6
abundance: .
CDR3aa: CASRTYGTSGDEQYF
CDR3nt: TGTGCCAGCAGAACTTACGGGACTAGCGGGGATGAGCAGTACTTC

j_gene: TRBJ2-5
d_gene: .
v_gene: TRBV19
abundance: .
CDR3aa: CASSIGTEETQYF
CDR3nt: TGTGCCAGTAGTATAGGAACAGAAGAGACCCAGTACTTC

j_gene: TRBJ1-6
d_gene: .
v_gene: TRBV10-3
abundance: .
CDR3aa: CAISFSEYSSPLHF
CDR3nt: TGTGCCATCAGTTTTTCCGAGTATAGTTCACCCCTCCACTTT

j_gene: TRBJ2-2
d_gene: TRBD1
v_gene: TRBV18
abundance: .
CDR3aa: CASSPLQGASGELFF
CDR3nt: TGTGCCAGCTCACCGTTACAGGGGGCGTCCGGGGAGCTGTTTTTT

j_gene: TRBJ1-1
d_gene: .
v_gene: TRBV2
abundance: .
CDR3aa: CASSKYGTSNTEAFF
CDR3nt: TGTGCCAGCAGTAAGTACGGGACTTCGAACACTGAAGCTTTCTTT

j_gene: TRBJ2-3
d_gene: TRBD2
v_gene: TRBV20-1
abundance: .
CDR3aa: CSATLAGAQYF
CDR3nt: TGCAGTGCTACGCTAGCGGGGGCGCAGTATTTT

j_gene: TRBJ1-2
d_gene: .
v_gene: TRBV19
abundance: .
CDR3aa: CASSIGRLIPFDYGYTF
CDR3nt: TGTGCCAGTAGTATAGGTCGTCTTATCCCGTTTGACTATGGCTACACCTTC

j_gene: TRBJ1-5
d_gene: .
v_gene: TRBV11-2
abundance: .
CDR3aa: CASSWGPSNQPQHF
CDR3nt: TGTGCCAGCAGCTGGGGTCCTAGCAATCAGCCCCAGCATTTT

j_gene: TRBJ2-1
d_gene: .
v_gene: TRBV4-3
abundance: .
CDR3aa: CASSQDVWGAGNEQFF
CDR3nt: TGCGCCAGCAGCCAAGATGTGTGGGGGGCCGGCAATGAGCAGTTCTTC

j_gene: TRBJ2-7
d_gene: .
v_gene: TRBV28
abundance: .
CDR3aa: CASSLGGQGEQYF
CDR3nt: TGTGCCAGCAGTTTAGGGGGTCAGGGAGAGCAGTACTTC

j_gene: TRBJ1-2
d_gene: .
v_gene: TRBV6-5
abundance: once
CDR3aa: CASSQGNYGYTF
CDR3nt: TGTGCCAGCAGTCAGGGAAACTATGGCTACACCTTC

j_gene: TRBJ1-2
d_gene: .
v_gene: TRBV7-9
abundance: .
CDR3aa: CASSPTPTYGYTF
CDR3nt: TGTGCCAGCAGCCCGACCCCCACTTATGGCTACACCTTC

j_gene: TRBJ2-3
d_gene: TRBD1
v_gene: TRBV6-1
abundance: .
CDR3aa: CASSEAPGQGTQYF
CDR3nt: TGTGCCAGCAGTGAAGCGCCGGGACAGGGGACGCAGTATTTT

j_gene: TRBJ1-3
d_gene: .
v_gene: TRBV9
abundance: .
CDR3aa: CASSSRVVGRGGNTIYF
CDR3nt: TGTGCCAGCAGCTCGAGGGTGGTGGGGAGAGGGGGAAACACCATATATTTT

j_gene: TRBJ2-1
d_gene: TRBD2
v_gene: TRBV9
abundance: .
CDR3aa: CASSVGSRSGGAREQFF
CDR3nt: TGTGCCAGCAGCGTAGGGTCTCGGAGCGGGGGGGCTAGGGAGCAGTTCTTC

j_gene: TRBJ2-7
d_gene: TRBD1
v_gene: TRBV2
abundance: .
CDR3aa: CASSEALRAGGSYEQYF
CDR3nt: TGTGCCAGCAGTGAAGCGCTTCGTGCAGGGGGCTCCTACGAGCAGTACTTC

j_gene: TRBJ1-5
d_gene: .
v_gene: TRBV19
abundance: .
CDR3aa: CASTSTSQPQHF
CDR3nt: TGTGCCAGTACCTCTACTAGTCAGCCCCAGCATTTT

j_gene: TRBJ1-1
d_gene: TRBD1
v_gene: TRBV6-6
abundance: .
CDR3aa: CASSLPGQGEAFF
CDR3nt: TGTGCCAGCAGTCTACCGGGACAGGGAGAAGCTTTCTTT